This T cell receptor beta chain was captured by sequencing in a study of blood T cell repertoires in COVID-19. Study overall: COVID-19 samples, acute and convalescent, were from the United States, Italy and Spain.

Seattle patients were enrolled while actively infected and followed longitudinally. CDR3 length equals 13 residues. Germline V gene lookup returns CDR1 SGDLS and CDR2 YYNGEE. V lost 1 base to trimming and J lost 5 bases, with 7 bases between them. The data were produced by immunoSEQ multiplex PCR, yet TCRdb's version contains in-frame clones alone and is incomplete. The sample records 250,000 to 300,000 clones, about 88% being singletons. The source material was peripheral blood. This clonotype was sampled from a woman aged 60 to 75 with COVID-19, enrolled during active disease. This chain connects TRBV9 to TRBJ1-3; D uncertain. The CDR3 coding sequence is TGTGCCAGCAGCGTAAGCGGCCGAAACACCATATATTTT. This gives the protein CASSVSGRNTIYF.